Here is one TCR beta chain with its context. These data are taken from a study of OX40 agonist ivuxolimab in advanced cancers. Study-wide background: Ivuxolimab, an agonistic anti-OX40 (CD134) antibody, was given to patients. Participants, 80% to 90% male, averaged about 59 years of age, ranging from 23 to 79.

V was pared by 1 base and J by 5 bases, with 13 bases between. CDR1 and CDR2 (germline): LNHDA, SQIVND (reference sequence). The CDR3 spans 15 residues. Libraries were prepared by immunoSEQ multiplex PCR; TCRdb keeps only in-frame clonotypes and omits some of them. The sample has 98,000 or so clones, about 86% seen once. This TCR was recovered from an adult with an advanced solid tumor such as melanoma, head and neck, liver or kidney cancer. This sample comprised CD4+ or CD8+ T cells sorted from blood, obtained in a trial of the OX40 agonist ivuxolimab. This sequence joins TRBV19 and TRBJ2-3; no clear D gene. CDR3 region: CASSIVATGGDTQYF. The CDR3 DNA follows: TGTGCCAGTAGTATAGTCGCGACCGGTGGAGATACGCAGTATTTT.